This T cell receptor (beta chain) stems from a study of regulatory T cells in long-lasting Graves disease. Study overall: Those with persistent Graves' disease had received antithyroid drugs for over 5 years with positive TSH receptor antibodies.

Arm-PCR with iRepertoire HTBI primers amplified the CDR3 regions for these TCR beta libraries. TCRdb re-called the multiplex PCR reads with MiXCR, one entry per CDR3 protein. The sample consists of roughly 500,000 distinct CDR3 sequences, 20% to 25% of them appearing once. The germline V gene has CDR1 LNHDA and CDR2 SQIVND (reference sequence). The CDR3 totals 17 residues. Unmatched junction bases numbered 13, after V lost 4 bases and J lost 4 bases. Regarding this clonotype: The antigen remains unidentified.

General study findings and limits: TRBV28 was favored in persistent disease, as were TRBJ1-2 and TRBJ2-5.

Time point given: persistent/refractory GD, antithyroid drugs over 5 years with positive TRAb. Preparation of the TCR library used RNA extracted from PBMCs. The sequence came from a female donor with Graves disease. The V call is TRBV19, the J call TRBJ1-2; 9 bases are a match to TRBD1. The sample here was peripheral blood mononuclear cells (PBMCs), taken when the disease was refractory, from a patient treated with antithyroid drugs. The CDR3 nucleotides read TGTGCCAGTAGTACCGGGACAGGGAGCCGAACCAGCTATGGCTACACCTTC. It specifies CASSTGTGSRTSYGYTF. Complete variable domain (other parts from reference TRBV19 and TRBJ1-2): DGGITQSPKYLFRKEGQNVTLSCEQNLNHDAMYWYRQDPGQGLRLIYYSQIVNDFQKGDIAEGYSVSREKKESFPLTVTSAQKNPTAFYLCASSTGTGSRTSYGYTFGSGTRLTVV.